This T cell receptor beta chain was identified during a study of PD-L1 blockade in urothelial cancer. The time point was: peripheral blood 6 weeks after treatment start. The CDR3 loop spans 16 amino acids. Germline CDR1 reads SGHDT; CDR2 reads YYEEEE. J lost 2 bases, V lost 4 bases, and 4 bases had no gene match. Clones were read by immunoSEQ multiplex PCR, and TCRdb kept only the in-frame ones, dropping some. The sample contains around 120,000 clones, roughly 89% of which appear only once. This receptor was obtained from a man aged 60-69 years with urothelial cancer. The chain combines TRBV5-6 with TRBJ2-3, with 13 bases that match TRBD2. The sequenced sample was PBMCs, obtained around atezolizumab (anti-PD-L1) treatment. The CDR3 DNA follows: TGTGCCAGCAGCCCGACTAGCGGGAGGTACACAGATACGCAGTATTTT. Its protein is CASSPTSGRYTDTQYF.